This T cell receptor beta chain was sequenced in a study of cytotoxic CD8 clonotypes in ibrutinib-treated CLL. Some clones are missing from TCRdb's copy, which holds only in-frame ones; the method was immunoSEQ multiplex PCR. This table holds 80,000 to 95,000 clones, roughly 83% found once. Germline loops: CDR1 SGHDT, CDR2 YYEEEE. The junction had 5 bases not matched to a gene; V was cut back by 4 bases and J by 2 bases. The CDR3 covers 15 residues. The V gene is TRBV5-6, the J gene TRBJ2-5, with 10 bases fitting TRBD2. The input for sequencing was PBMCs, taken after 12 months of ibrutinib treatment. The source is a human donor with chronic lymphocytic leukemia. In DNA, the CDR3 is TGTGCCAGCAGCCGCGGACTAGCGGCGCAAGAGACCCAGTACTTC. It yields the protein CASSRGLAAQETQYF.